The next 20 T cell receptor beta chains were all read from a single sample in a study of neurological immune-mediated disorders. MiXCR was run by TCRdb on the 5' RACE reads, yielding one entry per CDR3 protein. This table has more than 70,000 distinct CDR3 sequences, about a tenth appearing once. The sequenced sample was PBMCs. All receptors come from a man aged 35-49 years in good health.

This clonotype showed up many times. This chain joins TRBV20-1 and TRBJ2-5; 11 bases line up with TRBD2. This CDR3 contains 17 residues. Trimming took 5 bases from V and 5 from J; bases not matched to a gene: 16. From germline, CDR1 is DFQATT and CDR2 SNEGSKA (reference sequence). CDR3 nucleotide sequence: TGCAGTGCTTCGCCCGCCCCTACTAGCGGGGGTTGGGAGACCCAGTACTTC. It encodes CSASPAPTSGGWETQYF.

This clonotype was recorded many times. The V call is TRBV15, the J call TRBJ1-1; a weak D match, TRBD1 (6 bases). This CDR3 spans 13 amino acids. The germline gives CDR1 LNHNV, CDR2 YYDKDF (reference sequence). Trimming took off 3 bases at V and 5 bases at J, with 10 bases between the two ends. CDR3 region: CATSREGQTEAFF. The CDR3 DNA reads as TGTGCCACCAGCAGGGAAGGACAGACTGAAGCTTTCTTT.

In its sample, this clonotype was seen many times. The CDR3 DNA follows: TGCAGCGTTAATCCAGAGGCGACGTTTGGGACCCAGTACTTC. Translation gives CSVNPEATFGTQYF. The V gene is TRBV29-1, the J gene TRBJ2-5; D is undetermined. The CDR3 sequence is 14 residues long. In germline, CDR1 is SQVTM, CDR2 ANQGSEA. Trimming stripped 5 bases from V and 7 bases from J, with 20 bases between. Variable domain in full (rest from reference TRBV29-1 and TRBJ2-5): SAVISQKPSRDICQRGTSLTIQCQVDSQVTMMFWYRQQPGQSLTLIATANQGSEATYESGFVIDKFPISRPNLTFSTLTVSNMSPEDSSIYLCSVNPEATFGTQYFGPGTRLLVL.

This clonotype was recorded many times. The gene calls are TRBV5-6 and TRBJ2-4; tentatively, D is TRBD1 (5 bases). CDR1 is SGHDT and CDR2 is YYEEEE in the germline V gene. V gave up 8 bases and J gave up 2 bases, with 17 bases separating them. There are 15 residues in the CDR3. The CDR3 is CASNARVLTKNIQYF. The CDR3 coding sequence is TGTGCCAGTAACGCCAGGGTTCTGACCAAAAACATTCAGTACTTC.

This clonotype was recorded at least ten times. The V call is TRBV20-1, the J call TRBJ2-2, with unresolved D. Germline V gene lookup returns CDR1 DFQATT and CDR2 SNEGSKA (reference sequence). CDR3 length: 12 amino acids. Trimming cost V 6 bases and J 5 bases, with 10 bases left between them. The chain's CDR3 is CSAGLPTGELFF. In nucleotides, the CDR3 is TGCAGTGCCGGCCTACCGACCGGGGAGCTGTTTTTT.

This clonotype was detected ten times or more. V is TRBV9 and J is TRBJ2-1; 9 bases agree with TRBD2. The length of the CDR3 is 15 residues. With V trimmed by 4 bases and J by 4 bases, 6 bases remained unmatched. CDR1 is SGDLS and CDR2 is YYNGEE in the germline V gene. The CDR3 sequence is CASSYGLAGYNEQFF. CDR3 DNA: TGTGCCAGCAGCTACGGGCTAGCGGGGTACAATGAGCAGTTCTTC.

This clonotype occurred many times. V and J are TRBV12-3 or TRBV12-4 and TRBJ1-1, with D possibly TRBD1 on 5 matching bases. The CDR3 is 13 residues long. V shed 3 bases and J shed 8 bases, with 13 bases lying between them. CDR3 sequence: CASSLGGFGEAFF. CDR3 DNA: TGTGCCAGCAGTTTGGGGGGGTTTGGAGAAGCTTTCTTT.

This clonotype was found many times. The genes are TRBV12-3 or TRBV12-4 and TRBJ2-2; a weak D match, TRBD2 (6 bases). This CDR3 contains 15 residues. V was trimmed by 3 bases and J by 7 bases, leaving 15 bases between them. CDR3: CASSFGGVYSGELFF. The CDR3 DNA reads TGTGCCAGCAGTTTTGGCGGGGTATACAGCGGGGAGCTGTTTTTT.

The V and J genes are TRBV12-3 or TRBV12-4 and TRBJ2-5, with D unclear. The V and J ends lost 2 bases and 5 bases respectively, with 18 bases between them. The CDR3 totals 16 residues. The CDR3 reads CASSLFLFGVYETQYF. Here the CDR3 DNA reads TGTGCCAGCAGTTTATTTCTCTTCGGTGTTTATGAGACCCAGTACTTC.

In this sample, this clonotype turned up many times. V gene TRBV5-1 combines with J gene TRBJ2-1, with D perhaps matching TRBD2 (6 bases). Germline CDR1 and CDR2: SGHRS and YFSETQ. V shed 0 bases and J shed 5 bases, with 21 bases lying between them. CDR3 size: 18 residues. DNA of the CDR3: TGCGCCAGCAGCTTGGCCCCCCTTGCGGGACTGGGTAACAATGAGCAGTTCTTC. This translates into CASSLAPLAGLGNNEQFF.

This clonotype has at least ten counts. The chain has TRBV7-9 and TRBJ2-5; D gene uncertain. Germline lookup yields CDR1 SEHNR and CDR2 FQNEAQ (reference sequence). CDR3 length: 13 amino acids. The V end was cut by 6 bases, the J end by 3 bases, with 11 bases between. The CDR3 loop is CASRSPNEETQYF. DNA for the CDR3: TGTGCCAGCAGAAGCCCGAACGAAGAGACCCAGTACTTC.

In this sample, this clonotype turned up many times. This rearrangement joins TRBV20-1 to TRBJ1-5; the D is unclear. The CDR3 totals 13 residues. Germline loops: CDR1 DFQATT, CDR2 SNEGSKA (reference sequence). Trimming shortened V by 2 bases and J by 2 bases, and 7 bases separated the two germline ends. This CDR3 is CSARPGGNQPQHF. CDR3 sequence (DNA): TGCAGTGCTAGACCCGGGGGCAATCAGCCCCAGCATTTT.

V and J are TRBV27 and TRBJ2-3; 10 bases match TRBD2. CDR3 size: 18 residues. Germline CDR1 is MNHEY and CDR2 is SMNVEV (reference sequence). J gave up 1 base and V 2 bases, and 9 bases lay outside the gene matches. This chain's CDR3 is CASSLTLPLAGGTDTQYF. The CDR3 DNA follows: TGTGCCAGCAGTTTAACACTACCCCTAGCGGGGGGCACAGATACGCAGTATTTT.

This clonotype showed up just a few times. This chain links TRBV6-2 or TRBV6-3 with TRBJ2-7; perhaps TRBD2 as D (6 bases). V lost 5 bases to trimming and J lost 1 base, with 9 bases between them. The CDR3 consists of 13 residues. The germline gives CDR1 MNHEY, CDR2 SVGEGT. The CDR3 bases are TGTGCCAGCAGTCGCCGGGAGTCCTACGAGCAGTACTTC. This codes for CASSRRESYEQYF.

This clonotype appeared many times. The chain recombines TRBV28 with TRBJ1-5, with 7 bases that match TRBD1. Germline V lookup: CDR1 MDHEN, CDR2 SYDVKM. V trimming: 6 bases; J trimming: 11 bases; junction bases outside the gene matches: 7. The CDR3 is 12 amino acids. CDR3 coding DNA: TGTGCCAGCAGAAACCCAGGGGGGGCCCAGCATTTT. Its translation is CASRNPGGAQHF.

Notes on this clonotype: A clone one base away is much larger, so this may be a read error. No conserved phenylalanine or tryptophan is present at the end of the CDR3, so a read error is the likely explanation. This rearrangement joins TRBV7-2 to TRBJ2-1, with D perhaps matching TRBD2 (5 bases). In germline, CDR1 is SGHTA, CDR2 FQGNSA. The V end was cut by 5 bases, the J end by 5 bases, with 16 bases between. CDR3 size: 15 residues. CDR3 sequence: CASSHIPTRDNEQFL. The DNA for the CDR3 is TGTGCCAGCAGCCATATCCCGACGAGGGACAATGAGCAGTTCTTA.

This clonotype was detected many times. The chain recombines TRBV5-1 with TRBJ2-2; weak D call: TRBD2 (5 bases). Germline CDR1 and CDR2: SGHRS and YFSETQ. Trimming pared 1 base from V and 0 bases from J, leaving 13 bases between. The CDR3 has 17 residues. The CDR3 loop is CASSLLASGSNTGELFF. The CDR3 region has the DNA TGCGCCAGCAGCTTGTTGGCTTCGGGATCGAACACCGGGGAGCTGTTTTTT.

Many counts were recorded for this clonotype. The rearrangement uses TRBV7-2 and TRBJ2-5, with D perhaps matching TRBD1 (5 bases). From germline, CDR1 is SGHTA and CDR2 FQGNSA. The CDR3 has 16 amino acids. V was trimmed by 2 bases and J by 1 base, leaving 14 bases between them. As DNA, the CDR3 is TGTGCCAGCAGCTTAACGCGACAGCTGTTCCAAGAGACCCAGTACTTC. It translates to CASSLTRQLFQETQYF.

The chain uses TRBV2 and TRBJ2-4; perhaps TRBD2 as D (6 bases). V lost 6 bases to trimming and J lost 10 bases, with 10 bases between them. This CDR3 comprises 11 residues. Per germline, CDR1 SNHLY and CDR2 FYNNEI. CDR3 in amino acids: CASREDYIQYF. In DNA, the CDR3 is TGTGCCAGCAGGGAGGACTATATTCAGTACTTC.

The table lists this clonotype with many counts. The CDR3 bases are TGCGCCAGCAAAAAAGGGACAGGAACTTACGAGCAGTACTTC. Translating it yields CASKKGTGTYEQYF. This chain uses TRBV5-1 with TRBJ2-7, with 8 bases matching TRBD1. Trimming took 6 bases from V and 4 from J; bases not matched to a gene: 9. The CDR3 consists of 14 residues. Germline V lookup: CDR1 SGHRS, CDR2 YFSETQ.